This T cell receptor (beta chain) was sequenced for a study of T cell responses to AZD1222 COVID-19 vaccine. The CDR3 totals 16 residues. Germline CDR1 MNHEY, CDR2 SVGEGT. The V gene lost 6 bases and the J gene lost 7 bases, with 24 bases spanning the gap. The assay was immunoSEQ multiplex PCR, and TCRdb's table has in-frame clones only and misses some. The table records some 150,000 clones, approximately 90% of them present only once. General study findings and limits: After two AZD1222 doses, spike-specific TCR breadth and depth rose versus day 0. In the spike-specific TCR repertoire, nearly half reportedly target unmutated variant regions. Repertoire sampling happened only post peak T cell response.

Second doses at about 4 or about 12 weeks were pooled. As regards this clone: The antigen is unknown.

The chain links TRBV6-2 or TRBV6-3 to TRBJ1-2; no clear D gene. This TCR derives from an adult who received the AZD1222 COVID-19 vaccine. Sequenced material: peripheral blood, taken 28 days after the second AZD1222 dose. The CDR3 bases are TGTGCCAGCAGCCCTTCCCCCGGGCCCCAGAGCGGTGGCTACACCTTC. As protein: CASSPSPGPQSGGYTF.